One and the same sample provided the 15 T cell receptor beta chains below, sequenced in a study of a mutant IDH1 vaccine in newly diagnosed glioma. Time point defined: week 47, end of study. All doses held 300 ug of mutant IDH1 20-mer peptide, with topical imiquimod. Their antigen targets remain unknown. Generated by immunoSEQ multiplex PCR, the TCRdb table keeps only in-frame clones and is missing some. The sample shows about 35,000 clones, around 87% of them seen only once. Specimen: PBMCs, collected from a glioma patient whose treatment included an IDH1 peptide vaccine. These receptor sequences come from a woman in her 30s with glioma.

The rearrangement joins TRBV7-9 to TRBJ1-1; D is unclear. Trimming pared 4 bases from V and 0 bases from J, leaving 15 bases between. The V gene's germline CDR1 is SEHNR and CDR2 FQNEAQ (reference sequence). This CDR3 has 16 amino acids. In nucleotides, the CDR3 is TGTGCCAGCAGCTCGGGCCCAGCACGGTTGAACACTGAAGCTTTCTTT. Translated: CASSSGPARLNTEAFF.

This clone was found a few times. The chain links TRBV9 to TRBJ2-2; D perhaps matches TRBD1 (6 bases). V was trimmed by 0 bases and J by 4 bases, leaving 7 bases between them. The germline V gene has CDR1 SGDLS and CDR2 YYNGEE. This CDR3 has 14 residues. CDR3 nucleotide sequence: TGTGCCAGCAGCGTAGGGGGGCTCACCGGGGAGCTGTTTTTT. Translating gives CASSVGGLTGELFF.

The gene calls are TRBV5-1 and TRBJ2-7, with a weak D call TRBD1 (6 bases). The CDR3 covers 13 residues. V lost 4 bases and J 3 bases, leaving 11 bases between the germline ends. Germline values: CDR1 SGHRS, CDR2 YFSETQ. This CDR3 is CASSEGVSYEQYF. The CDR3 DNA follows: TGCGCCAGCAGCGAGGGGGTGAGCTACGAGCAGTACTTC. Together with reference TRBV5-1 and TRBJ2-7, the CDR3 gives the full variable domain: KAGVTQTPRYLIKTRGQQVTLSCSPISGHRSVSWYQQTPGQGLQFLFEYFSETQRNKGNFPGRFSGRQFSNSRSEMNVSTLELGDSALYLCASSEGVSYEQYFGPGTRLTVT.

The chain couples TRBV4-1 to TRBJ2-2; D unresolved. Germline-derived CDR1 and CDR2 are MGHRA and YSYEKL. With 3 bases removed from V and 0 bases from J, the gap between germline ends came to 5 bases. There are 14 residues in the CDR3. The CDR3: CASSHPSNTGELFF. CDR3 bases: TGCGCCAGCAGCCATCCATCGAACACCGGGGAGCTGTTTTTT.

The chain is built from TRBV9 and TRBJ2-2, with D tentatively TRBD2 (7 bases). The length of the CDR3 is 15 residues. Trimming removed 4 bases at V and 4 bases at J, with 14 bases between. In germline, CDR1 is SGDLS, CDR2 YYNGEE. The CDR3 spells CASSLGGGPTGELFF. The DNA of the CDR3 is TGTGCCAGCAGCTTAGGGGGGGGGCCCACCGGGGAGCTGTTTTTT.

The rearrangement links TRBV19 to TRBJ2-3; 7 bases map to TRBD1. Germline V gene sequence: CDR1 LNHDA, CDR2 SQIVND (reference sequence). The CDR3 totals 15 residues. With 6 bases clipped from V and 4 bases from J, the junction kept 10 bases outside the gene matches. The CDR3 sequence: CASSLTGFEADTQYF. The DNA for the CDR3 is TGTGCCAGTAGCTTGACAGGGTTCGAGGCAGATACGCAGTATTTT.

This clone was observed once. V is TRBV7-2 and J is TRBJ2-2; possibly TRBD1 for D (6 bases). The V end lost 8 bases, the J end lost 3 bases, and 13 bases lay between the germline ends. In germline, CDR1 is SGHTA, CDR2 FQGNSA. The CDR3 spans 14 residues. CDR3 in amino acids: CASSGTSYTGELFF. The CDR3 DNA sequence: TGTGCCAGCTCCGGGACAAGCTACACCGGGGAGCTGTTTTTT.

CDR3 protein: CASSSGRRYGYTF. The CDR3 DNA reads TGTGCCAGCAGTTCGGGCCGTAGGTATGGCTACACCTTC. The gene calls are TRBV6-5 and TRBJ1-2, with D unresolved. The V end was cut by 4 bases, the J end by 5 bases, with 11 bases between. CDR1 and CDR2 (germline): MNHEY, SVGAGI. The CDR3 contains 13 residues.

CDR3 in amino acids: CAWSHFQGTEAFF. CDR3 nucleotide sequence: TGTGCCTGGAGCCATTTTCAGGGCACTGAAGCTTTCTTT. This chain links TRBV30 with TRBJ1-1; a weak D match, TRBD1 (5 bases). V was trimmed by 3 bases and J by 4 bases, leaving 12 bases between them. The CDR3 is 13 amino acids. Looked up from germline, CDR1 is GTSNPN and CDR2 is SVGIG (reference sequence). The full variable domain, in which reference TRBV30 and TRBJ1-1 provide the parts outside the CDR3, is SQTIHQWPATLVQPVGSPLSLECTVEGTSNPNLYWYRQAAGRGLQLLFYSVGIGQISSEVPQNLSASRPQDRQFILSSKKLLLSDSGFYLCAWSHFQGTEAFFGQGTRLTVV.

The rearrangement joins TRBV6-1 to TRBJ1-6; 7 bases align to TRBD1. The CDR3 covers 19 residues. Germline V gives CDR1 MNHNS, CDR2 SASEGT. Unmatched junction bases numbered 12, after V lost 4 bases and J lost 0 bases. CDR3 in DNA: TGTGCCAGCAGTGCGCTCAGGGACAGTAGTAGCTCCTATAATTCACCCCTCCACTTT. Translating gives CASSALRDSSSSYNSPLHF.

The gene calls are TRBV5-1 and TRBJ2-7; TRBD2 might be the D (5 bases). CDR3 length: 15 amino acids. Trimming took 0 bases from V and 3 from J, leaving 13 bases between them. From germline, CDR1 is SGHRS and CDR2 YFSETQ. CDR3 in amino acids: CASSLGERPYYEQYF. The CDR3 nucleotides read TGCGCCAGCAGCTTGGGGGAGAGGCCTTACTACGAGCAGTACTTC.

This chain links TRBV7-9 with TRBJ1-4; D not certain. V was trimmed by 4 bases and J by 11 bases, leaving 20 bases between them. CDR3 length: 15 residues. Germline CDR1 and CDR2: SEHNR and FQNEAQ (reference sequence). This CDR3 is CASSSFGPGTHKLFF. CDR3 bases: TGTGCCAGCAGCTCCTTTGGGCCGGGTACCCACAAACTGTTTTTT.

The chain couples TRBV9 to TRBJ1-2; D unresolved. Germline CDR1 and CDR2: SGDLS and YYNGEE. Trimming shortened V by 4 bases and J by 8 bases, and 18 bases separated the two germline ends. This CDR3 is 14 amino acids long. As DNA, the CDR3 is TGTGCCAGCAGCTCCCCTCCGGACCTTGGCGGCTACACCTTC. It translates to CASSSPPDLGGYTF.

The chain employs TRBV5-1 and TRBJ2-1; D not resolved. The CDR3 spans 14 residues. V lost 0 bases and J lost 5, with 9 bases in between. Germline CDR1 is SGHRS and CDR2 is YFSETQ. The CDR3 DNA reads TGCGCCAGCAGCTTGGGCTCACTGAACAATGAGCAGTTCTTC. Translating gives CASSLGSLNNEQFF. Full variable domain (remainder filled in from reference TRBV5-1 and TRBJ2-1): KAGVTQTPRYLIKTRGQQVTLSCSPISGHRSVSWYQQTPGQGLQFLFEYFSETQRNKGNFPGRFSGRQFSNSRSEMNVSTLELGDSALYLCASSLGSLNNEQFFGPGTRLTVL.

This rearrangement joins TRBV5-1 to TRBJ2-2; TRBD1 is a possible D gene (6 bases). This CDR3 is built from 14 residues. Trimming pared 4 bases from V and 7 bases from J, leaving 14 bases between. The germline CDR1 and CDR2 sequences are SGHRS and YFSETQ. CDR3 sequence (DNA): TGCGCCAGCAGCCCGGACAGTCTGGTCGGGGAGCTGTTTTTT. It encodes CASSPDSLVGELFF.